These 20 T cell receptor beta chains were all obtained from the same sample, sequenced in a study of breast tumors, draining lymph nodes, adjacent tissues. TCRdb re-called the multiplex PCR reads with MiXCR, one entry per CDR3 protein. The table lists roughly 19,000 distinct CDR3 sequences, approximately 51% of them singletons. The sample taken for sequencing was breast tumor tissue. These receptors were collected from a female donor with breast cancer. Some clones in this sample may be carry-over from other donors' samples.

This clonotype is labeled medium-sized (0.01 to 0.1%). The chain is built from TRBV20-1 and TRBJ2-7; D is unclear. The germline gives CDR1 DFQATT, CDR2 SNEGSKA (reference sequence). The CDR3 consists of 13 residues. Trimming removed 6 bases from V and 3 bases from J, with 15 bases in between. CDR3: CSATPPSGYEQYF. CDR3 DNA sequence: TGCAGTGCCACGCCGCCGAGTGGCTACGAGCAGTACTTC.

The rearrangement uses TRBV7-2 and TRBJ2-7; 13 positions match TRBD2. V was clipped by 5 bases and J by 5 bases; unmatched bases: 12. Per the germline V gene, CDR1 is SGHTA and CDR2 is FQGNSA. This CDR3 has 17 amino acids. The CDR3 bases are TGTGCCAGCAGCCCAGCTCCACTAGCGGGAGGGCCCCACGAGCAGTACTTC. Protein sequence: CASSPAPLAGGPHEQYF.

The chain carries TRBV5-1 and TRBJ2-3; 9 bases align to TRBD2. CDR1 is SGHRS and CDR2 is YFSETQ in the germline V gene. The length of the CDR3 is 15 residues. V gave up 7 bases and J gave up 3 bases; unmatched junction bases: 9. CDR3 loop: CASALAGGRTDTQYF. The CDR3 coding sequence is TGCGCCAGCGCTCTGGCGGGAGGGCGAACAGATACGCAGTATTTT. Looking up the rest from reference TRBV5-1 and TRBJ2-3 gives the full variable domain: KAGVTQTPRYLIKTRGQQVTLSCSPISGHRSVSWYQQTPGQGLQFLFEYFSETQRNKGNFPGRFSGRQFSNSRSEMNVSTLELGDSALYLCASALAGGRTDTQYFGPGTRLTVL.

This clonotype has a count of ten or more. The V gene is TRBV7-9, the J gene TRBJ2-7; perhaps TRBD1 as D (5 bases). Trimming removed 2 bases from V and 5 bases from J, with 10 bases in between. This CDR3 is built from 13 residues. Per germline, CDR1 SEHNR and CDR2 FQNEAQ (reference sequence). The CDR3 region has the DNA TGTGCCAGCAGCTTACAGGGTTGGGACGAGCAGTACTTC. Encoded protein: CASSLQGWDEQYF.

The rearrangement links TRBV11-2 to TRBJ2-7; D uncertain. This CDR3 has 12 amino acids. Trimming left V 5 bases short and J 0 bases short, with 5 bases between. CDR1 SGHAT and CDR2 FQNNGV come from the germline V gene. CDR3 residues: CASSPPSYEQYF. The CDR3 DNA reads as TGTGCCAGCAGCCCACCCTCCTACGAGCAGTACTTC. Variable domain in full (rest from reference TRBV11-2 and TRBJ2-7): EAGVAQSPRYKIIEKRQSVAFWCNPISGHATLYWYQQILGQGPKLLIQFQNNGVVDDSQLPKDRFSAERLKGVDSTLKIQPAKLEDSAVYLCASSPPSYEQYFGPGTRLTVT.

This rearrangement joins TRBV12-3 or TRBV12-4 to TRBJ2-7, with 7 bases lining up with TRBD1. This CDR3 has 15 amino acids. With V trimmed by 5 bases and J by 0 bases, 7 bases remained unmatched. The CDR3 is CASSQSGQLSYEQYF. The CDR3 DNA is TGTGCCAGCAGTCAATCGGGACAGCTCTCCTACGAGCAGTACTTC.

V is TRBV7-3 and J is TRBJ1-6, with 7 bases that match TRBD1. The CDR3 is 14 amino acids. V was pared by 2 bases and J by 12 bases, with 7 bases of the junction left unmatched. Germline CDR1 SGHTA, CDR2 FQGTGA. The CDR3 loop reads CASSLSGGGLPLHF. The CDR3 DNA sequence: TGTGCCAGCAGCTTATCAGGGGGGGGTCTACCCCTCCACTTT.

Only one count was recorded for this clonotype. This chain uses TRBV5-1 with TRBJ2-7, with D tentatively TRBD2 (7 bases). V lost 2 bases, J lost 2 bases, and 14 bases lay in between. The CDR3 covers 15 residues. CDR1 SGHRS and CDR2 YFSETQ come from the germline V gene. This chain's CDR3 is CASSFTGGSTYEQYF. DNA of the CDR3: TGCGCCAGCAGCTTCACGGGGGGCTCTACCTACGAGCAGTACTTC.

For this clonotype: A single base separates this from a much larger clone, so it may be a read error. The conserved final phenylalanine or tryptophan is absent from the CDR3, which likely points to a read error. This sequence joins TRBV6-1 and TRBJ2-4; no definite D call. Germline loops: CDR1 MNHNS, CDR2 SASEGT. Trimming stripped 5 bases from V and 2 bases from J, with 13 bases between. The CDR3 has 15 amino acids. In DNA, the CDR3 is TGTGCCAGCAGTTACTCGCGCCAGTCCAAAAACATTCAGTACCTC. Translating it yields CASSYSRQSKNIQYL.

This clonotype appeared once. The chain recombines TRBV12-3 or TRBV12-4 with TRBJ2-7; TRBD2 agrees at 9 bases. The V and J ends lost 3 bases and 0 bases, in that order; junction bases with no gene match: 9. The CDR3 extends over 17 amino acids. CDR3 sequence reads: CASSFLAGATSSYEQYF. In DNA form, the CDR3 reads TGTGCCAGCAGTTTTTTAGCGGGAGCGACGAGCTCCTACGAGCAGTACTTC.

Sample share makes this clonotype medium-sized (0.01 to 0.1%). The genes are TRBV2 and TRBJ2-3, with 7 bases identical to TRBD1. CDR1 is SNHLY, CDR2 FYNNEI, per germline. With 7 bases clipped from V and 2 bases from J, the junction kept 9 bases outside the gene matches. The length of the CDR3 is 15 residues. In DNA form, the CDR3 reads TGTGCCAGCACCCGAATGGGACAGAACACAGATACGCAGTATTTT. Amino acids: CASTRMGQNTDTQYF.

This clonotype was seen once. This rearrangement joins TRBV5-6 to TRBJ1-6; 7 bases align to TRBD1. CDR3 length: 16 residues. Trimming removed 4 bases from V and 6 bases from J; junction bases left unmatched: 10. Germline CDR1 is SGHDT and CDR2 is YYEEEE. The CDR3 region has the DNA TGTGCCAGCAGCCGGGGTCGACAGGGTGGTAATTCACCCCTCCACTTT. It encodes CASSRGRQGGNSPLHF.

With respect to this clonotype: The junction does not match germline at one end; this may be a read error. The chain carries TRBV7-9 and TRBJ2-2; D possibly corresponds to TRBD2 (7 bases). Germline-derived CDR1 and CDR2 are SEHNR and FQNEAQ (reference sequence). This CDR3 contains 15 residues. Here the CDR3 reads CASSLEGGATGELVF. The CDR3 DNA reads as TGTGCCAGCAGCTTAGAAGGGGGGGCGACCGGGGAGCTGGTTTTT.

This clonotype was detected many times. The V call is TRBV6-6, the J call TRBJ2-5, with D perhaps being TRBD1 or TRBD2 (5 bases each). From germline, CDR1 is MNHNY and CDR2 SVGAGI (reference sequence). The length of the CDR3 is 15 residues. Between the trimmed V and J ends, which lost 5 bases and 2 bases, there was a span of 15 bases. Written as DNA, the CDR3 is TGTGCCAGCAGTCCGGGGCTATTGGAACAAGAGACCCAGTACTTC. It is translated as CASSPGLLEQETQYF.

The CDR3 is CASSQDRGGRAREQFF. In nucleotides, the CDR3 is TGCGCCAGCAGCCAAGATCGGGGCGGGAGGGCCCGGGAGCAGTTCTTC. The chain recombines TRBV4-1 with TRBJ2-1; 9 nucleotides agree with TRBD2. The trim removed 0 bases at V and 10 bases at J, leaving 10 bases unmatched. The CDR3 covers 16 residues. Germline CDR1 reads MGHRA; CDR2 reads YSYEKL.

This chain joins TRBV10-3 and TRBJ1-5, with D perhaps matching TRBD1 (5 bases). Trimming removed 0 bases from V and 1 base from J, with 13 bases in between. The CDR3 is 17 amino acids. The germline V gene has CDR1 ENHRY and CDR2 SYGVKD. CDR3 protein: CAISESTRGGSNQPQHF. DNA of the CDR3: TGTGCCATCAGTGAGTCGACTCGGGGGGGAAGCAATCAGCCCCAGCATTTT.

Ten or more counts support this clonotype. This chain joins TRBV19 and TRBJ2-5, with TRBD1 as a possible D gene (6 bases). V was clipped by 2 bases and J by 1 base, with 17 bases between them. This CDR3 contains 17 residues. Germline CDR1 LNHDA, CDR2 SQIVND (reference sequence). CDR3 coding DNA: TGTGCCAGTAGTATACTTTTTCGCAGGGGATCCCAAGAGACCCAGTACTTC. Its protein is CASSILFRRGSQETQYF.

Sample share makes this clonotype medium-sized. The genes are TRBV6-5 and TRBJ2-7; no reliable D call. Per germline, CDR1 MNHEY and CDR2 SVGAGI. V was cut by 4 bases and J by 3 bases, with 16 bases left in between. This CDR3 contains 15 residues. The CDR3 coding sequence is TGTGCCAGCAGTTCCTCCGGCGCCACCTTCTACGAGCAGTACTTC. Translating it yields CASSSSGATFYEQYF.

Note on this clonotype: The germline gene is not matched at one end of the junction; a read error may be the cause. The rearrangement uses TRBV11-2 and TRBJ1-4; 9 positions match TRBD1. This CDR3 spans 15 amino acids. CDR1 is SGHAT, CDR2 FQNNGV, per germline. The CDR3 reads CASSLGDRAHEKLFF. CDR3 nucleotide sequence: TGTGCCAGCAGCTTAGGGGACAGGGCCCATGAAAAACTGTTCTTT.

Comments on this clonotype: The CDR3 does not end in the conserved phenylalanine or tryptophan, so this is likely a read error. The DNA is omitted, as the CDR3 cannot be located on it reliably, and the CDR3 follows TCRdb's listing. The chain joins TRBV12-3 or TRBV12-4 to TRBJ2-1; whether TRBD1, the table's D call, matches the DNA was not checked. The CDR3 sequence runs 11 residues, both termini included. The CDR3 loop reads CASSIGGEQLL.